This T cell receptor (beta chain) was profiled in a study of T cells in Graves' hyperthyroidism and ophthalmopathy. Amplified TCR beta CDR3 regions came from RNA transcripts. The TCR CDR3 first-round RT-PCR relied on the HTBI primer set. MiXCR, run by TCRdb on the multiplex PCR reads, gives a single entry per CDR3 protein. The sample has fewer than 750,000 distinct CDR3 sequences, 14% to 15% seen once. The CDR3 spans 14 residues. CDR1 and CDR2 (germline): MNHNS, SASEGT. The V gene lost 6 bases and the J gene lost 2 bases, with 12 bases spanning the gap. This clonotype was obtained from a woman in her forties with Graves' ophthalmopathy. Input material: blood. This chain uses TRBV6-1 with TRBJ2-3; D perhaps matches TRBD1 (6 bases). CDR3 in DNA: TGTGCCAGCAGACCCGGACAGTCCACAGATACGCAGTATTTT. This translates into CASRPGQSTDTQYF.